The source of this T cell receptor (beta chain) is a study of blood T cells in healthy people across ages. With V trimmed by 3 bases and J by 5 bases, 5 bases remained unmatched. The CDR3 is 16 residues long. Germline lookup yields CDR1 SGHTA and CDR2 FQGNSA. A J-beta primer mix and a sample-barcoded 5' primer were used in a second PCR of roughly 6 to 11 cycles. TCRdb re-derived calls from the 5' RACE reads in MiXCR, one entry per CDR3 protein. The sample contains around 1,900,000 distinct CDR3 sequences, 35% to 50% of which appear only once. This sequence originates from a human donor in good health. Sequenced input: blood. V usage is TRBV7-2 and J usage is TRBJ2-2; 11 bases fit TRBD2. CDR3 nucleotides: TGTGCCAGCAGCTTGACGGGACTAGCGGAGACCGGGGAGCTGTTTTTT. Translated: CASSLTGLAETGELFF. Full variable domain (missing parts from reference TRBV7-2 and TRBJ2-2): GAGVSQSPSNKVTEKGKDVELRCDPISGHTALYWYRQSLGQGLEFLIYFQGNSAPDKSGLPSDRFSAERTGGSVSTLTIQRTQQEDSAVYLCASSLTGLAETGELFFGEGSRLTVL.